The 20 T cell receptor beta chains below come from one sample, sequenced in a study of shared clonotypes between healthy human individuals. The assay was immunoSEQ multiplex PCR, and TCRdb's table has in-frame clones only and misses some. The sample includes around 440,000 clones, more than 70% of them seen just once. Sequenced sample: PBMCs. The receptor set was obtained from a woman between 40 and 50 years old in good health. Some clones in this sample may be carry-over from other donors' samples.

This clone was counted a few times. The rearrangement uses TRBV7-6 and TRBJ1-1, with D maybe TRBD1 (5 bases). The germline gives CDR1 SGHVS, CDR2 FNYEAQ. The CDR3 runs 15 residues. The V end was cut by 5 bases, the J end by 1 base, with 14 bases between. The DNA of the CDR3 is TGTGCCAGCAGCCCCTACCTTGACAGGAACACTGAAGCTTTCTTT. The encoded protein is CASSPYLDRNTEAFF.

On this clone: Since a far larger clone is one base different, this is likely a read error. Other DNA sequences from this sample encode an identical CDR3 as well. The V gene is TRBV4-3, the J gene TRBJ2-2; D may be TRBD2 (6 bases). Germline CDR1 and CDR2: LGHNA and YSLEER. The CDR3 length is 18 residues. V shed 4 bases and J shed 5 bases, with 23 bases lying between them. The CDR3 bases are TGCGCCAGCAGCCGACGTCTCTTTTCGCGGGAAGGAACCGGGGAGCTGTTTTTT. Its protein is CASSRRLFSREGTGELFF.

The chain recombines TRBV28 with TRBJ2-7; 7 nucleotides line up with TRBD2. Germline assignment: CDR1 MDHEN and CDR2 SYDVKM. Trimming took 4 bases from V and 5 from J; bases not matched to a gene: 11. The CDR3 runs to 15 residues. This chain's CDR3 is CASSSPAGVYDEQYF. CDR3 nucleotides: TGTGCCAGCAGTTCCCCCGCGGGAGTATACGACGAGCAGTACTTC.

In this sample, this clone turned up once. The chain couples TRBV11-2 to TRBJ1-2; D unclear. This CDR3 spans 13 amino acids. Looked up from germline, CDR1 is SGHAT and CDR2 is FQNNGV. With 0 bases removed from V and 2 bases from J, the gap between germline ends came to 4 bases. This chain's CDR3 is CASSLEWNYGYTF. CDR3 in DNA: TGTGCCAGCAGCTTAGAGTGGAACTATGGCTACACCTTC.

On this clone itself: The junction differs from germline at one of its ends, possibly a read error. The chain has TRBV7-9 and TRBJ2-5, with D perhaps being TRBD1 or TRBD2 (5 bases each). This CDR3 has 14 amino acids. Germline V gives CDR1 SEHNR, CDR2 FQNEAQ (reference sequence). The CDR3 nucleotides are TGTGCCAACAGCTTATCCTTGGGACCCCGGACCCAGTACTTC. It codes for CANSLSLGPRTQYF.

The CDR3 loop reads CASSGAGNTEAFF. The DNA for the CDR3 is TGTGCCAGCTCGGGGGCGGGAAACACTGAAGCTTTCTTT. The V call is TRBV18, the J call TRBJ1-1; perhaps TRBD1 as D (6 bases). The V gene's germline CDR1 is KGHSH and CDR2 LQKENI. This CDR3 spans 13 amino acids. Trimming pared 6 bases from V and 2 bases from J, leaving 10 bases between.

This chain connects TRBV6-5 to TRBJ2-5, with TRBD2 matching over 8 bases. V lost 8 bases to trimming and J lost 5 bases; unmatched junction nucleotides: 13. The CDR3 consists of 15 residues. Looked up from germline, CDR1 is MNHEY and CDR2 is SVGAGI. The CDR3 sequence is CASQSPKRGKETQYF. In DNA, the CDR3 is TGTGCCAGCCAGAGCCCCAAGCGGGGGAAGGAGACCCAGTACTTC.

This clone was observed a single time. One end of the junction varies from germline; a read error may be responsible. The chain joins TRBV29-1 to TRBJ2-7; D might be TRBD1 (6 bases). CDR1 and CDR2 (germline): SQVTM, ANQGSEA. CDR3 size: 11 residues. DNA of the CDR3: TGCAGCGTTATGGACAGCTACGAGCAGTATTTC. Translation: CSVMDSYEQYF.

This clone has just a few counts. The chain employs TRBV10-1 and TRBJ2-5; TRBD2 matches at 13 bases. The J call may be wrong; the DNA end is better matched by TRBJ2-7. The CDR3 is 16 amino acids. Germline loops: CDR1 WNHNN, CDR2 SYGVQD (reference sequence). Written as DNA, the CDR3 is TGCGCCAGCAGTGACTGGGGGACTAGCGGGACCCACGAGCAGTACTTC. The encoded protein is CASSDWGTSGTHEQYF.

CDR3 DNA: TGTGCCAGCAGCCGTAGCGGGCCAAGCTCCTACGAGCAGTACTTC. Its protein is CASSRSGPSSYEQYF. This sequence joins TRBV4-2 and TRBJ2-7, with 7 bases aligning to TRBD2. Germline-derived CDR1 and CDR2 are LGHNA and YNFKEQ. V was clipped by 4 bases and J by 0 bases; unmatched bases: 6. This CDR3 region has 15 residues.

The chain employs TRBV5-4 and TRBJ2-2; 9 bases fit TRBD1. CDR3 size: 16 residues. Germline V gene lookup returns CDR1 SGHNT and CDR2 YYREEE (reference sequence). V lost 3 bases, J lost 2 bases, and 5 bases stayed unmatched. CDR3 loop: CASSSPGQGNTGELFF. The CDR3 bases are TGTGCCAGCAGCTCACCGGGACAGGGTAACACCGGGGAGCTGTTTTTT.

This sequence joins TRBV28 and TRBJ2-5; maybe TRBD1 (6 bases). V was shortened by 1 base and J by 5 bases, with 14 bases between the two germline ends. Germline values: CDR1 MDHEN, CDR2 SYDVKM. This CDR3 region has 15 residues. CDR3 loop: CASSLLQGTSETQYF. The CDR3 DNA is TGTGCCAGCAGTTTATTGCAGGGGACGTCGGAGACCCAGTACTTC.

The chain carries TRBV14 and TRBJ2-7; no clear D. CDR1 and CDR2 from the germline V gene are SGHDN and FVKESK. The CDR3 totals 11 residues. V lost 5 bases, J lost 5 bases, and 7 bases lay in between. The CDR3 nucleotides are TGTGCCAGCAGCTACACGGACGAGCAGTACTTC. Amino acid sequence: CASSYTDEQYF.

This clone was found a few times. A much larger clonotype is one base distant, so this may be a read error. The same CDR3 arises from other DNA sequences in this sample as well. V and J are TRBV19 and TRBJ1-4; D unresolved. This CDR3 is 13 amino acids long. Germline CDR1 and CDR2: LNHDA and SQIVND (reference sequence). V was trimmed by 9 bases and J by 7 bases, leaving 15 bases between them. The CDR3 spells CASALVLGEKLFF. CDR3 sequence (DNA): TGTGCCAGCGCCCTGGTGCTAGGTGAAAAACTGTTTTTT. The whole variable domain, remainder taken from reference TRBV19 and TRBJ1-4, is DGGITQSPKYLFRKEGQNVTLSCEQNLNHDAMYWYRQDPGQGLRLIYYSQIVNDFQKGDIAEGYSVSREKKESFPLTVTSAQKNPTAFYLCASALVLGEKLFFGSGTQLSVL.

The chain has TRBV10-3 and TRBJ1-4; TRBD1 matches 7 bases. Germline V CDR1 and CDR2: ENHRY, SYGVKD. The V and J ends lost 6 bases and 8 bases, in that order; junction bases with no gene match: 9. This CDR3 has 14 amino acids. CDR3 in DNA: TGTGCCATCAGACCGGACAGGACTGGGGAAAAACTGTTTTTT. Protein sequence: CAIRPDRTGEKLFF.

The chain recombines TRBV7-9 with TRBJ2-1, with no clear D. Trimming cost V 3 bases and J 0 bases, with 12 bases left between them. There are 16 residues in the CDR3. The germline V gene has CDR1 SEHNR and CDR2 FQNEAQ (reference sequence). CDR3 nucleotides: TGTGCCAGCAGCTTCTCGACCAGAAGCTCCTACAATGAGCAGTTCTTC. It encodes CASSFSTRSSYNEQFF.

The rearrangement uses TRBV28 and TRBJ2-7; 9 bases align to TRBD1. Germline V gene data show CDR1 as MDHEN and CDR2 as SYDVKM. V shed 4 bases and J 3 bases; nucleotides not matched to a gene: 7. The CDR3 runs 15 residues. The CDR3 sequence: CASSSPGTGFYEQYF. The CDR3 DNA reads TGTGCCAGCAGTTCCCCCGGGACAGGGTTCTACGAGCAGTACTTC. Filled out from reference TRBV28 and TRBJ2-7, the complete variable domain reads DVKVTQSSRYLVKRTGEKVFLECVQDMDHENMFWYRQDPGLGLRLIYFSYDVKMKEKGDIPEGYSVSREKKERFSLILESASTNQTSMYLCASSSPGTGFYEQYFGPGTRLTVT.

This sequence joins TRBV5-3 and TRBJ1-1; 7 bases map to TRBD1. TRBV5-3 is identified as an open reading frame with a role that is uncertain. Trimming cost V 3 bases and J 0 bases; bases outside gene matches: 5. CDR3 length: 15 amino acids. The CDR3 sequence: CARSSRQGMNTEAFF. The CDR3 nucleotides are TGTGCCAGAAGCTCACGACAGGGAATGAACACTGAAGCTTTCTTT.

In DNA, the CDR3 is TGCAGCGCCGGCATAGCAGGGACCAACAATGAGCAGTTCTTC. It specifies CSAGIAGTNNEQFF. The J gene is TRBJ2-1, the V gene TRBV29-1; D possibly uses TRBD1 or TRBD2 (5 bases each). The CDR3 is 14 amino acids. Germline V lookup: CDR1 SQVTM, CDR2 ANQGSEA. V was pared by 7 bases and J by 5 bases, with 18 bases between.

This chain connects TRBV29-1 to TRBJ2-2; no clear D gene. CDR1 SQVTM and CDR2 ANQGSEA come from the germline V gene. Trimming took off 3 bases at V and 0 bases at J, with 2 bases between the two ends. This CDR3 has 12 residues. CDR3 nucleotides: TGCAGCGTTGACACGAACACCGGGGAGCTGTTTTTT. Residues: CSVDTNTGELFF.